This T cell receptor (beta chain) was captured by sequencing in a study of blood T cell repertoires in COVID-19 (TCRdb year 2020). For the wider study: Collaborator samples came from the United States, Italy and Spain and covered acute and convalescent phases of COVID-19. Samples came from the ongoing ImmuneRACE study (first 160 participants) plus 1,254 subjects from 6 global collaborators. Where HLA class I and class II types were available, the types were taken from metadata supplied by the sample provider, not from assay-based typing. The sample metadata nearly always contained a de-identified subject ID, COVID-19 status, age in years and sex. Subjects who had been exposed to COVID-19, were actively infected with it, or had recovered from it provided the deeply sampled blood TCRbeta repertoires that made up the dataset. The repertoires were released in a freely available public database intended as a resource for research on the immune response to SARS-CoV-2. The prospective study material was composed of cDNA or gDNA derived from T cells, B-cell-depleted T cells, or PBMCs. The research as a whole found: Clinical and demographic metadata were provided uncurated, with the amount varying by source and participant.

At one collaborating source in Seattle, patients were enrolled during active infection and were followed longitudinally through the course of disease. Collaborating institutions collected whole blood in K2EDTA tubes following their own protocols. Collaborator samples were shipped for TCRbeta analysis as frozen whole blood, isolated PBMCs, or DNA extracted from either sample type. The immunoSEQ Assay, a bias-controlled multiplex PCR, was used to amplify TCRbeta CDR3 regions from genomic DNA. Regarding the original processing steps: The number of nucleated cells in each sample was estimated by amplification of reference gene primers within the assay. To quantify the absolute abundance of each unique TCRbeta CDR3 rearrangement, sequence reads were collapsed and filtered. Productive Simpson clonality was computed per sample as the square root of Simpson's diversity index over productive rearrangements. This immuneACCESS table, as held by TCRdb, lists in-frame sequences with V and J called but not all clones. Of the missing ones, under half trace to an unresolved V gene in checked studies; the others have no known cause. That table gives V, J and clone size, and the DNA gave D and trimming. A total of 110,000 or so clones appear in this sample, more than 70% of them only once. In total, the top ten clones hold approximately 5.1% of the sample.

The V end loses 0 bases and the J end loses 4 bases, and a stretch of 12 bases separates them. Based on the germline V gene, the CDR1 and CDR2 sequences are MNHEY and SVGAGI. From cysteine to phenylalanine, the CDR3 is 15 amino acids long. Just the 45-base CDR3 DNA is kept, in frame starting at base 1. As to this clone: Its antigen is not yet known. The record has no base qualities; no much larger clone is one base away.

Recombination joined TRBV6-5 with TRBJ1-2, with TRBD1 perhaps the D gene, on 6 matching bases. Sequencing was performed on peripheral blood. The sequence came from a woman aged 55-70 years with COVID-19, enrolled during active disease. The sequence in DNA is TGTGCCAGCAGTTACTCACCGGGACAAATCTATGGCTACACCTTC. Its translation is CASSYSPGQIYGYTF.